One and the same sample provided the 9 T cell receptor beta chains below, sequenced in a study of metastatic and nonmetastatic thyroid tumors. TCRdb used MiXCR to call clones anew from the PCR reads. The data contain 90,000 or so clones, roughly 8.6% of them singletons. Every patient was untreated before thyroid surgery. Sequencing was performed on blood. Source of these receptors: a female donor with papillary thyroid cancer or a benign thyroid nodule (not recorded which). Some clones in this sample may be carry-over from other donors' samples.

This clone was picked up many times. As DNA, the CDR3 is TGTGCCAGCAGTCTGGGGGGAACCAACTATGGCTACACCTTC. This gives the protein CASSLGGTNYGYTF. The chain is built from TRBV7-2 and TRBJ1-2, with TRBD1 as a possible D gene (5 bases). The V and J ends lost 6 bases and 2 bases respectively, with 13 bases between them. The germline CDR1 and CDR2 sequences are SGHTA and FQGNSA. The CDR3 extends over 14 amino acids.

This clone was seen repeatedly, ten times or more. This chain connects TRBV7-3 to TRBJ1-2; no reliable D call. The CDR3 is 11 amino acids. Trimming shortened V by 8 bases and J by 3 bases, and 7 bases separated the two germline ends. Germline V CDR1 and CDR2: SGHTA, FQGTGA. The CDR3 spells CASGTDYGYTF. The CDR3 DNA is TGTGCCAGCGGCACAGACTATGGCTACACCTTC.

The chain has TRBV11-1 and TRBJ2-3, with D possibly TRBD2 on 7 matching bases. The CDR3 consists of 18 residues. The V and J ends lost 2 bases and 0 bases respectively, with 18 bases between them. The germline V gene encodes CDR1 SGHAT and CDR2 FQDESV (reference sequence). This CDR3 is CASSLLAGALTSTDTQYF. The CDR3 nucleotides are TGTGCCAGCAGCTTACTCGCGGGGGCCCTAACAAGCACAGATACGCAGTATTTT.

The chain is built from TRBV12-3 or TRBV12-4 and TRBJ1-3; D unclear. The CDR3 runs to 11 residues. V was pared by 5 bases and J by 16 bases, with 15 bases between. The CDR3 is CASSPLSAGYF. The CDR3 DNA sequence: TGTGCCAGCAGTCCGTTAAGCGCTGGCTATTTT.

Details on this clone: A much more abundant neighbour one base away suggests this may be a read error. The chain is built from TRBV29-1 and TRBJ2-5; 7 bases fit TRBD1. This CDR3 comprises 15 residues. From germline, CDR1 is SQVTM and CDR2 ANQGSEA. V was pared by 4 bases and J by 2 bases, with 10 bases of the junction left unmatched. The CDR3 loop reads CSVASTGQLQETQYF. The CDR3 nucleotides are TGCAGCGTTGCGTCTACGGGACAGCTACAAGAGACCCAGTACTTC.

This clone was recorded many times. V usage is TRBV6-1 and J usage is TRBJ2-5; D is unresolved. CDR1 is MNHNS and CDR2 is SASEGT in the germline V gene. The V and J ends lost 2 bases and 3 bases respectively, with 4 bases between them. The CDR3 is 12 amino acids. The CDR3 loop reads CASSELEETQYF. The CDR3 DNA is TGTGCCAGCAGTGAACTGGAAGAGACCCAGTACTTC.

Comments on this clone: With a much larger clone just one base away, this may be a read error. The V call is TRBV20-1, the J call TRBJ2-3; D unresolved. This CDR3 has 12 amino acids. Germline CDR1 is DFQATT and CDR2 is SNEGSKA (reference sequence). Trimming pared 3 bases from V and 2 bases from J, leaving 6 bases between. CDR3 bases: TGCAGTGCTAGGAATAACACAGATACGCAGTATTTT. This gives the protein CSARNNTDTQYF.

In DNA form, the CDR3 reads TGCGCCAGCAGTGACTCGAATCAGCCCCAGCATTTT. Protein product: CASSDSNQPQHF. The chain is built from TRBV10-1 and TRBJ1-5; D uncertain. The CDR3 extends over 12 amino acids. CDR1 and CDR2 from the germline V gene are WNHNN and SYGVQD (reference sequence). V was pared by 3 bases and J by 4 bases, with 4 bases between.

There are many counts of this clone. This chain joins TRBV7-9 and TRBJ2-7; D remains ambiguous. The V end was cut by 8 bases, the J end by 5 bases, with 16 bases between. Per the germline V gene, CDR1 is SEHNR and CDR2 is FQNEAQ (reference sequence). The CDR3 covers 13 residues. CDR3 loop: CASRPAGSNEQYF. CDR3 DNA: TGTGCCAGCCGCCCGGCAGGATCGAACGAGCAGTACTTC.